This TCR beta chain was captured in a study of blood T cells in healthy people across ages. This clonotype has a handful of counts. The CDR3 extends over 13 amino acids. V shed 2 bases and J shed 4 bases, with 8 bases lying between them. A second PCR of 7 to 11 cycles used a sample-barcoded 5' primer and a J-beta primer mix. TCRdb passed the 5' RACE reads through MiXCR, listing each CDR3 protein once. The sample consists of 600,000 to 850,000 distinct CDR3 sequences, 43% of them appearing once. The specimen was blood. The receptor was isolated from a woman aged 55-70 years in good health. The chain employs TRBV12-3 or TRBV12-4 and TRBJ1-2; unclear D gene. This CDR3 is CASSLTHIYGYTF. DNA of the CDR3: TGTGCCAGCAGTTTAACACACATCTATGGCTACACCTTC.